The 10 T cell receptor beta chains below were found in one sample sequenced in a study of blood T cell repertoires in COVID-19. Some clones are missing from TCRdb's copy, which holds only in-frame ones; the method was immunoSEQ multiplex PCR. The repertoire consists of 45,000 to 55,000 clones, with over 70% occurring once and the leading ten covering 14% to 15%. The sequencing input was peripheral blood. The receptors derive from a human donor with active or convalescent COVID-19. The donor label of this sample is uncertain.

This clone showed up just once. V is TRBV27 and J is TRBJ1-2, with 12 bases aligning to TRBD1. The CDR3 sequence is 15 residues long. The junction had 9 bases not matched to a gene; V was cut back by 5 bases and J by 8 bases. CDR1 is MNHEY, CDR2 SMNVEV, per germline (reference sequence). CDR3 sequence reads: CASSALGTGGRGYTF. The CDR3 DNA reads TGTGCCAGCAGTGCCCTCGGGACAGGGGGCCGGGGCTACACCTTC.

This chain uses TRBV28 with TRBJ1-5, with TRBD1 matching 9 bases. CDR1 is MDHEN, CDR2 SYDVKM, per germline. The ends lost 6 bases at V and 6 bases at J; junction bases unmatched: 6. CDR3 length: 14 residues. The CDR3 sequence is CASRTQGAGQPQHF. For the CDR3, the DNA is TGTGCCAGCAGGACACAGGGGGCGGGTCAGCCCCAGCATTTT.

V gene TRBV18 combines with J gene TRBJ2-3; D perhaps matches TRBD2 (5 bases). The V end lost 2 bases, the J end lost 1 base, and 10 bases lay between the germline ends. There are 15 residues in the CDR3. The germline V gene encodes CDR1 KGHSH and CDR2 LQKENI. CDR3 protein: CASSPASIRTDTQYF. DNA for the CDR3: TGTGCCAGCTCACCAGCTAGCATTCGCACAGATACGCAGTATTTT.

The chain has TRBV7-9 and TRBJ2-3; 7 nucleotides line up with TRBD2. The CDR3 extends over 15 amino acids. The V gene's germline CDR1 is SEHNR and CDR2 FQNEAQ (reference sequence). V shed 7 bases, J shed 1 base, and the junction held 8 bases outside the gene matches. CDR3 sequence (DNA): TGTGCCAGCATCCCGCGGGAGTCAGGCACAGATACGCAGTATTTT. Translation: CASIPRESGTDTQYF. The entire variable domain, with the rest obtained from reference TRBV7-9 and TRBJ2-3, is as follows: DTGVSQNPRHKITKRGQNVTFRCDPISEHNRLYWYRQTLGQGPEFLTYFQNEAQLEKSRLLSDRFSAERPKGSFSTLEIQRTEQGDSAMYLCASIPRESGTDTQYFGPGTRLTVL.

This clone has a single count. The V call is TRBV18, the J call TRBJ2-7; TRBD1 matches 9 bases. The CDR3 is 15 residues long. Per germline, CDR1 KGHSH and CDR2 LQKENI. The V and J ends lost 6 bases and 2 bases, in that order; junction bases with no gene match: 8. This CDR3 is CASSQARDRAYEQYF. CDR3 DNA: TGTGCCAGCTCTCAAGCCAGGGACAGGGCCTACGAGCAGTACTTC. Full variable domain (rest looked up from reference TRBV18 and TRBJ2-7): NAGVMQNPRHLVRRRGQEARLRCSPMKGHSHVYWYRQLPEEGLKFMVYLQKENIIDESGMPKERFSAEFPKEGPSILRIQQVVRGDSAAYFCASSQARDRAYEQYFGPGTRLTVT.

The rearrangement joins TRBV5-6 to TRBJ2-7, with a weak D call TRBD1 (5 bases). CDR3 size: 14 residues. Germline CDR1 reads SGHDT; CDR2 reads YYEEEE. Trimming cost V 0 bases and J 1 base, with 8 bases left between them. CDR3 sequence reads: CASSLGGASYEQYF. The CDR3, as DNA: TGTGCCAGCAGCTTGGGGGGCGCTTCCTACGAGCAGTACTTC.

The chain employs TRBV19 and TRBJ2-7, with a tentative D call TRBD1 (5 bases). CDR1 is LNHDA and CDR2 is SQIVND in the germline V gene (reference sequence). This CDR3 contains 14 residues. V shed 3 bases and J shed 0 bases, with 9 bases lying between them. CDR3 sequence: CASSMRQFSYEQYF. The CDR3 coding sequence is TGTGCCAGTAGTATGAGACAGTTCTCCTACGAGCAGTACTTC.

In nucleotides, the CDR3 is TGTGCCAGCTCACCCCCGGGACTAGCGGGAGGGACAGATACGCAGTATTTT. Translated, it gives CASSPPGLAGGTDTQYF. This rearrangement joins TRBV18 to TRBJ2-3; 16 bases align to TRBD2. The CDR3 consists of 17 residues. CDR1 is KGHSH and CDR2 is LQKENI in the germline V gene. The junction had 3 bases not matched to a gene; V was cut back by 3 bases and J by 3 bases.

This clone turned up a few times. The rearrangement joins TRBV18 to TRBJ1-3; D gene uncertain. V gave up 4 bases and J gave up 0 bases, with 13 bases separating them. The V gene's germline CDR1 is KGHSH and CDR2 LQKENI. The CDR3 covers 16 residues. CDR3: CASSLPGTRSGNTIYF. The CDR3 DNA reads as TGTGCCAGCTCACTCCCAGGCACCCGCTCTGGAAACACCATATATTTT.

This chain joins TRBV3-1 (or the pseudogene TRBV3-2) and TRBJ1-1, with D unclear. The V gene lost 0 bases and the J gene lost 1 base, with 6 bases spanning the gap. CDR3 length: 14 residues. Germline-derived CDR1 and CDR2 are LGHDT and YNNKEL (reference sequence). CDR3 bases: TGTGCCAGCAGCCAAGATAGTACGAACACTGAAGCTTTCTTT. It translates to CASSQDSTNTEAFF.